This is a list of T cell receptor beta chains from one sample in a study of radiotherapy plus CTLA-4 blockade in lung cancer. Assay: immunoSEQ multiplex PCR; the TCRdb copy retains only in-frame clones and omits some. The data hold tens of thousands of clones, with 55% to 75% observed a single time. The sequencing here drew on peripheral blood, taken from a patient treated with radiotherapy plus ipilimumab. The source of these receptors is a human donor with non-small cell lung cancer who had stable disease on radiotherapy plus ipilimumab. Both conserved end residues are part of each CDR3. The D gene is left open where the match is weak. Not all rows give a size; the values are once, few, many and, for expanded clones, a class.

clone size	V gene	D gene	J gene	CDR3 length	CDR3 protein	CDR3 DNA
NA	TRBV7-6	TRBD1	TRBJ1-6	16	CASSQGQSSYNSPLHF	TGTGCCAGCAGCCAGGGACAGAGCTCCTATAATTCACCCCTCCACTTT
NA	TRBV5-1	NA	TRBJ2-1	15	CASSLAAGEYNEQFF	TGCGCCAGCAGCTTGGCGGCAGGGGAGTACAATGAGCAGTTCTTC
NA	TRBV15	NA	TRBJ2-3	17	CATSRDLRPMRTDTQYF	TGTGCCACCAGCAGAGACCTCCGCCCTATGAGGACAGATACGCAGTATTTT
NA	TRBV6-6	TRBD1	TRBJ1-2	14	CASSYSGTGNGYTF	TGTGCCAGCAGTTACAGCGGGACAGGGAATGGCTACACCTTC
NA	TRBV5-6	NA	TRBJ1-4	14	CASSLQTTNEKLFF	TGTGCCAGCAGCTTGCAAACAACTAATGAAAAACTGTTTTTT
few	TRBV7-2	NA	TRBJ2-1	13	CASSSRGSNEQFF	TGTGCCAGCAGCTCCCGAGGGAGCAATGAGCAGTTCTTC
NA	TRBV11-3	NA	TRBJ2-1	11	CASSLTAEQFF	TGTGCCAGCAGCCTGACAGCCGAGCAGTTCTTC
few	TRBV5-1	TRBD1	TRBJ2-3	12	CASGTGLDTQYF	TGCGCCAGTGGGACAGGTCTAGATACGCAGTATTTT
NA	TRBV5-4	NA	TRBJ2-7	15	CASSPTAGAAYEQYF	TGTGCCAGCAGCCCCACGGCAGGGGCAGCGTACGAGCAGTACTTC
NA	TRBV7-6	TRBD1	TRBJ2-7	15	CASSLGGTGSHEQYF	TGTGCCAGCAGTTTAGGGGGGACAGGGTCCCACGAGCAGTACTTC
few	TRBV6-5	NA	TRBJ2-5	13	CASSYGTSETQYF	TGTGCCAGCAGTTATGGGACATCGGAGACCCAGTACTTC
once	TRBV19	NA	TRBJ2-2	14	CASKGQGNTGELFF	TGTGCCAGTAAGGGGCAGGGCAACACCGGGGAGCTGTTTTTT
few	TRBV14	NA	TRBJ2-5	14	CASSAGARSETQYF	TGTGCCAGCAGCGCGGGGGCCCGAAGCGAGACCCAGTACTTC
NA	TRBV11-3	TRBD1	TRBJ2-7	15	CASSPRDSKAYEQYF	TGTGCCAGCAGCCCTCGGGACAGCAAAGCCTACGAGCAGTACTTC
NA	TRBV5-1	NA	TRBJ1-1	15	CASSLAGGSFTEAFF	TGCGCCAGCAGCTTGGCCGGGGGTTCGTTCACTGAAGCTTTCTTT
NA	TRBV2	TRBD1	TRBJ1-1	17	CASSRARGQPMNTEAFF	TGTGCCAGCAGTCGGGCCAGGGGGCAACCTATGAACACTGAAGCTTTCTTT
few	TRBV5-6	NA	TRBJ2-3	14	CASSPIFPRDTQYF	TGTGCCAGCAGCCCGATCTTCCCTAGAGATACGCAGTATTTT
NA	TRBV6-6	NA	TRBJ2-3	16	CASSYSWIGQTDTQYF	TGTGCCAGCAGTTACTCTTGGATTGGGCAGACAGATACGCAGTATTTT
NA	TRBV5-1	TRBD2	TRBJ2-3	17	CASSLASSGGAVDTQYF	TGCGCCAGCAGCTTGGCAAGTAGCGGGGGGGCCGTGGATACGCAGTATTTT
NA	TRBV9	TRBD1	TRBJ1-5	16	CASSTGTGGSGQPQHF	TGTGCCAGCAGCACCGGGACAGGGGGCTCGGGTCAGCCCCAGCATTTT
NA	TRBV6-5	TRBD1	TRBJ2-3	15	CASSYEGQPLDTQYF	TGTGCCAGCAGTTACGAGGGACAGCCCCTAGATACGCAGTATTTT
NA	TRBV27	NA	TRBJ1-2	16	CASSPRRERGNYGYTF	TGTGCCAGCAGTCCACGGAGGGAGAGGGGTAACTATGGCTACACCTTC
medium-sized	TRBV2	TRBD2	TRBJ2-7	17	CASSPTLAGDLLYEQYF	TGTGCCAGCAGTCCGACACTAGCGGGGGACCTCCTCTACGAGCAGTACTTC
NA	TRBV27	TRBD2	TRBJ2-3	13	CASNRGGVGTQYF	TGTGCCAGCAATCGCGGGGGGGTCGGAACGCAGTATTTT